This T cell receptor (beta chain) was retrieved from a study of blood T cell repertoires in COVID-19. The table came from immunoSEQ multiplex PCR; TCRdb's copy has only in-frame clones and leaves some out. The table lists around 300,000 clones, approximately 88% of them singletons. Germline assignment: CDR1 SGHAT and CDR2 FQNNGV. The length of the CDR3 is 15 residues. The V gene lost 4 bases and the J gene lost 4 bases, with 14 bases spanning the gap. The chain carries TRBV11-2 and TRBJ1-3, with D unclear. The sequencing sample was made of PBMCs or T cells enriched from blood (not recorded which). This sequence was found in a man under 40 who had recovered from COVID-19. CDR3 coding DNA: TGTGCCAGCAGCTCCGGGGTCTACCGGGGAAACACCATATATTTT. Its translation: CASSSGVYRGNTIYF.